A single sample is the source of the 5 T cell receptor beta chains below, sequenced in a study of T cells in Graves' hyperthyroidism and ophthalmopathy. What was amplified from RNA transcripts were TCR beta CDR3 regions. Carried out on the TCR CDR3, a first-round RT-PCR used the HTBI primer set. In TCRdb, the multiplex PCR reads were re-called with MiXCR into one record per CDR3 protein. The table has 660,000 or so distinct CDR3 sequences, around 20% seen once. The source material was blood. Every receptor here comes from a young man with Graves' ophthalmopathy.

The V and J genes are TRBV7-2 and TRBJ1-5; D possibly corresponds to TRBD1 (5 bases). V was clipped by 5 bases and J by 3 bases, with 11 bases between them. The CDR3 runs 14 residues. CDR1 is SGHTA and CDR2 is FQGNSA in the germline V gene. CDR3 sequence reads: CASSPDTFNQPQHF. The CDR3, as DNA: TGTGCCAGCAGCCCGGACACCTTCAATCAGCCCCAGCATTTT. Drawing the rest from reference TRBV7-2 and TRBJ1-5, the complete variable domain is GAGVSQSPSNKVTEKGKDVELRCDPISGHTALYWYRQSLGQGLEFLIYFQGNSAPDKSGLPSDRFSAERTGGSVSTLTIQRTQQEDSAVYLCASSPDTFNQPQHFGDGTRLSIL.

This chain uses TRBV12-3 or TRBV12-4 with TRBJ2-2, with 9 bases that match TRBD1. The CDR3 length is 15 residues. V dropped 5 bases and J dropped 6; count of bases not matched to a gene: 7. CDR3 coding DNA: TGTGCCAGCAGTAGAAACAGGGGGCAAGCCGGGGAGCTGTTTTTT. Its translation is CASSRNRGQAGELFF.

The J gene is TRBJ2-7, the V gene TRBV13; 9 bases align to TRBD2. Trimming took 4 bases from V and 0 from J; bases not matched to a gene: 10. The CDR3 covers 17 residues. Germline values: CDR1 PRHDT, CDR2 FYEKMQ (reference sequence). In DNA, the CDR3 is TGTGCCAGCAGCTCGCTAGCGGGAAGCAGGAGCTCCTACGAGCAGTACTTC. The encoded protein is CASSSLAGSRSSYEQYF.

This sequence joins TRBV19 and TRBJ1-2; 8 bases match TRBD1. J lost 4 bases, V lost 5 bases, and 3 bases had no gene match. CDR1 and CDR2 (germline): LNHDA, SQIVND (reference sequence). The length of the CDR3 is 13 residues. CDR3 in DNA: TGTGCCAGTAGTGACAGGGGACCCTATGGCTACACCTTC. This sequence encodes CASSDRGPYGYTF.

The sample holds many counts of this clonotype. The chain is built from TRBV11-2 and TRBJ2-7; D is possibly TRBD2 (6 bases). The CDR3 extends over 11 amino acids. V was clipped by 5 bases and J by 11 bases, with 13 bases between them. Germline CDR1 and CDR2: SGHAT and FQNNGV. The CDR3 DNA reads as TGTGCCAGCAGCGACTCCGGGACTGAGTACTTC. This sequence encodes CASSDSGTEYF.